The present TCR beta chain was sequenced within a study of blood T cell repertoires in COVID-19. At the level of the study: PBMCs, B-cell-depleted T cells, or T cells were the source of the cDNA or gDNA that made up the material.

With V trimmed by 4 bases and J by 3 bases, 8 bases remained unmatched. This CDR3 is 17 amino acids long. Germline V gene data show CDR1 as LGHNA and CDR2 as YNFKEQ. The assay was immunoSEQ multiplex PCR, and TCRdb's table has in-frame clones only and misses some. The sample lists under 100,000 clones; roughly nine tenths were seen once. J is TRBJ2-7 and V is TRBV4-2; TRBD2 matches 14 bases. The sequenced sample was peripheral blood. The sequence came from a man aged 50 to 59 with acute or convalescent COVID-19. In nucleotides, the CDR3 is TGTGCCAGCAGCCGAGTACCGGGACTAGCGGGAGTCTACGAGCAGTACTTC. It translates to CASSRVPGLAGVYEQYF.